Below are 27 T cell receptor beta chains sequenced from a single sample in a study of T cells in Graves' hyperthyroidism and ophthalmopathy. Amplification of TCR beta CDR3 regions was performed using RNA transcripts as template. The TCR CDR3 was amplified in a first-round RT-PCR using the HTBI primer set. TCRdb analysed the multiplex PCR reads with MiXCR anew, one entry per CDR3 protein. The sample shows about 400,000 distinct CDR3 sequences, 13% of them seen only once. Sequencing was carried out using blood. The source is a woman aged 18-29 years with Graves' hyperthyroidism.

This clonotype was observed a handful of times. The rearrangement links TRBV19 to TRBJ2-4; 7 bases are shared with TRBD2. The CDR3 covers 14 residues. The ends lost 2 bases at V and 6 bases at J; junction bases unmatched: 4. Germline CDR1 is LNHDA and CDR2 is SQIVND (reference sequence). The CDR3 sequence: CASSILGEGNIQYF. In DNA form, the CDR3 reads TGTGCCAGTAGTATATTAGGGGAGGGAAACATTCAGTACTTC.

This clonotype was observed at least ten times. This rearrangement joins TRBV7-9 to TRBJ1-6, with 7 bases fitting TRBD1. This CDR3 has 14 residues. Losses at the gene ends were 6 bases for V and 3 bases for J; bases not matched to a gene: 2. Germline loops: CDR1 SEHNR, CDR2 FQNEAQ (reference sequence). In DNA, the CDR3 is TGTGCCAGCAGTTGGACAGGCTATAATTCACCCCTCCACTTT. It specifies CASSWTGYNSPLHF.

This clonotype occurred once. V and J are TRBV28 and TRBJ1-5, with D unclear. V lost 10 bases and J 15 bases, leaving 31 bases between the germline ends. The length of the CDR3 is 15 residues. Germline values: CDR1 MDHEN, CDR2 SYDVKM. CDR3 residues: CATTLAVNTKDAGHF. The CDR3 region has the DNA TGTGCCACCACCCTTGCCGTCAACACCAAAGACGCGGGGCATTTT.

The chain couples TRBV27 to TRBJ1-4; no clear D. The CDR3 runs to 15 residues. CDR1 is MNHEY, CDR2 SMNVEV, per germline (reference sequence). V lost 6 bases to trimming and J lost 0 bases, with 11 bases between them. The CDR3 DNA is TGTGCCAGCAGGTCCCAACCAACAACTAATGAAAAACTGTTTTTT. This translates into CASRSQPTTNEKLFF.

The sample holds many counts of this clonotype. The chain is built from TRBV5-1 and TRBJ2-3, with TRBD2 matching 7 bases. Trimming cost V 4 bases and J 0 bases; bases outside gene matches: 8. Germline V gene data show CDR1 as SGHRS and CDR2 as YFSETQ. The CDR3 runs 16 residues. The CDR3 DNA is TGCGCCAGCAGCGGGCCTAGCGGTTTGAGCACAGATACGCAGTATTTT. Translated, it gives CASSGPSGLSTDTQYF.

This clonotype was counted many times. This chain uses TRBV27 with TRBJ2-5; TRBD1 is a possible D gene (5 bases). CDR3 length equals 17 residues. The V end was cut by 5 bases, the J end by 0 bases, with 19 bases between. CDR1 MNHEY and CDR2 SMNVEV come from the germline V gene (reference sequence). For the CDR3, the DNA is TGTGCCAGCAGTCCATTCCCCAGGGCCTACAACCAAGAGACCCAGTACTTC. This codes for CASSPFPRAYNQETQYF.

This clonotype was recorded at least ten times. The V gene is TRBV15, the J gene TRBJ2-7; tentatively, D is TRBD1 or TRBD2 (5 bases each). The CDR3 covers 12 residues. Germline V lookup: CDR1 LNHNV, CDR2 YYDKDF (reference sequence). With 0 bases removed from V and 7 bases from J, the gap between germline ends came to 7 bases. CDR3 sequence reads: CATSREEGEQYF. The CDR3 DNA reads TGTGCCACCAGCAGAGAAGAGGGGGAGCAGTACTTC.

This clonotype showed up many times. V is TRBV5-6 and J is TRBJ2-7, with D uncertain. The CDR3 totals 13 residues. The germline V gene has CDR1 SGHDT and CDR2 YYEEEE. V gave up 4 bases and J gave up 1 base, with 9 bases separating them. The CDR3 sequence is CASSVLGSYEQYF. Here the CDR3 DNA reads TGTGCCAGCAGCGTGCTAGGATCCTACGAGCAGTACTTC.

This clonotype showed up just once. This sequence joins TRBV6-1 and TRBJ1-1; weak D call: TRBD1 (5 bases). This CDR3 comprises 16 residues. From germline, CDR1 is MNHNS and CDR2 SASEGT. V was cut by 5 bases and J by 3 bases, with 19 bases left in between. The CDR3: CASSLNRDYWDTEAFF. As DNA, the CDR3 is TGTGCCAGCAGTCTAAACCGGGACTACTGGGACACTGAAGCTTTCTTT.

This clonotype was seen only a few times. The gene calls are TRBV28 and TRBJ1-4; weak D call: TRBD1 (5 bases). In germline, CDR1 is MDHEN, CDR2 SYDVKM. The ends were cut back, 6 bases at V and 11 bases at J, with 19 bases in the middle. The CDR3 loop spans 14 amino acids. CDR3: CASSFDRINGKLFF. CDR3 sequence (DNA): TGTGCCAGCAGCTTCGACAGAATTAATGGGAAACTGTTTTTT.

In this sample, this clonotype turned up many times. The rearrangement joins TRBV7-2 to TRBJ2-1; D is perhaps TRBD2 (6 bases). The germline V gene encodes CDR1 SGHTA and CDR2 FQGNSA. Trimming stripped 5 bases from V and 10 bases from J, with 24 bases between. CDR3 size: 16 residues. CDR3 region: CASSHPRGNTMGEQFF. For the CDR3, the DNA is TGTGCCAGCAGCCACCCCCGGGGGAACACAATGGGGGAGCAGTTCTTC.

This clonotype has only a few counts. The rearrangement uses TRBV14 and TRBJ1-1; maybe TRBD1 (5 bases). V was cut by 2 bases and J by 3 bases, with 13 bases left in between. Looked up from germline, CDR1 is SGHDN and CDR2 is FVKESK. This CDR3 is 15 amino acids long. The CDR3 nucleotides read TGTGCCAGCAGCCAAACCTTTTCGGGGCACACTGAAGCTTTCTTT. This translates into CASSQTFSGHTEAFF.

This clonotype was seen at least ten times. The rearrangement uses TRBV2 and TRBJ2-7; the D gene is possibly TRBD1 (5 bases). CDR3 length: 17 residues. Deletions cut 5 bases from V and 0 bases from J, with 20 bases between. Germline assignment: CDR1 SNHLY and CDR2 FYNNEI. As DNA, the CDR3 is TGTGCCAGCAGTCAACAATTTCAGGGTTTTAGCTCCTACGAGCAGTACTTC. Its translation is CASSQQFQGFSSYEQYF.

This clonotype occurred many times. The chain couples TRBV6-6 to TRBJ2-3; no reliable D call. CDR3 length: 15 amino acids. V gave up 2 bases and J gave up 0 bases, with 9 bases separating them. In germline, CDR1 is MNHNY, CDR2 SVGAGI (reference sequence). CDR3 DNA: TGTGCCAGCAGTTACATCGCAGTTAGCACAGATACGCAGTATTTT. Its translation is CASSYIAVSTDTQYF.

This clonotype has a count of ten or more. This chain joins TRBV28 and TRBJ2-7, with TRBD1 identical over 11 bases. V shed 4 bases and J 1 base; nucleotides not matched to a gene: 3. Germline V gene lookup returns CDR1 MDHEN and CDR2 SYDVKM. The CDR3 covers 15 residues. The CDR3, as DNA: TGTGCCAGCAGTTCCGGACAGGGGGCTTCCTACGAGCAGTACTTC. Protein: CASSSGQGASYEQYF. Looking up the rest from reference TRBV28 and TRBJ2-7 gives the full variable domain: DVKVTQSSRYLVKRTGEKVFLECVQDMDHENMFWYRQDPGLGLRLIYFSYDVKMKEKGDIPEGYSVSREKKERFSLILESASTNQTSMYLCASSSGQGASYEQYFGPGTRLTVT.

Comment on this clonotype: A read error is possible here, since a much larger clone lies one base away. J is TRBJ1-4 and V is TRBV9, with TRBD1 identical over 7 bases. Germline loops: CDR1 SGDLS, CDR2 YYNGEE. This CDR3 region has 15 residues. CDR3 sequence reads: CDSSVAGGVREKLFF. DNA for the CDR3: TGTGACAGCAGCGTAGCAGGGGGAGTTAGGGAAAAACTGTTTTTT.

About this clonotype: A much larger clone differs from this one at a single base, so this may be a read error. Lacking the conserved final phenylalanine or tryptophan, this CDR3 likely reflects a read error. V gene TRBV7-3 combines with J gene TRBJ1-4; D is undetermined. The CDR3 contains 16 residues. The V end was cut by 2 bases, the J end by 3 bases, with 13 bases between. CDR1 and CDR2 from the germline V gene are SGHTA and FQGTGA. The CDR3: CASSLVGGPANEKLFY. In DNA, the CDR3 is TGTGCCAGCAGCTTAGTGGGCGGGCCGGCTAATGAAAAACTGTTTTAT.

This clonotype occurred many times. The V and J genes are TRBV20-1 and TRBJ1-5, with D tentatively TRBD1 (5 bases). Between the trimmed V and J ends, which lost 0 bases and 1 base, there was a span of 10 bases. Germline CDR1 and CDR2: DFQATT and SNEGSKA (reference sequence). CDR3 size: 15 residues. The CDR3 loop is CSARDVRDSNQPQHF. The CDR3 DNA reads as TGCAGTGCTAGAGATGTCCGGGACAGCAATCAGCCCCAGCATTTT.

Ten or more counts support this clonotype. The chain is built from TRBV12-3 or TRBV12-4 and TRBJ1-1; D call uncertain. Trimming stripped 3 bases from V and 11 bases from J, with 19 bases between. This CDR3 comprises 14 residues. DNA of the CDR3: TGTGCCAGCAGTTTCAGTTCCGCTGTAACAAGTGCTTTCTTT. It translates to CASSFSSAVTSAFF.

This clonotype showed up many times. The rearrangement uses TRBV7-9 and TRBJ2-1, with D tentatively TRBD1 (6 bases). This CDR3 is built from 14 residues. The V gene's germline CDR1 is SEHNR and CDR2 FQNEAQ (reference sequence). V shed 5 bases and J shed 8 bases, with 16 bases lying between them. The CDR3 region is CASSQDWGPDEQFF. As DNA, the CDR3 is TGTGCCAGCAGCCAGGACTGGGGGCCCGATGAGCAGTTCTTC. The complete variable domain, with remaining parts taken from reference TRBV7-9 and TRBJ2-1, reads DTGVSQNPRHKITKRGQNVTFRCDPISEHNRLYWYRQTLGQGPEFLTYFQNEAQLEKSRLLSDRFSAERPKGSFSTLEIQRTEQGDSAMYLCASSQDWGPDEQFFGPGTRLTVL.

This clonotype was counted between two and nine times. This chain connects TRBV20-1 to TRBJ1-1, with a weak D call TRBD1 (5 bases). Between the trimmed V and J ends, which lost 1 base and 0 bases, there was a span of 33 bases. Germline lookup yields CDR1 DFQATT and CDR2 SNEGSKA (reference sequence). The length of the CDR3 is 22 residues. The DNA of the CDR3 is TGCAGTGCTAGAGCTATCCGGGCTGATTTAGAGGGTAGGGGCTTAATGAACACTGAAGCTTTCTTT. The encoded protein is CSARAIRADLEGRGLMNTEAFF.

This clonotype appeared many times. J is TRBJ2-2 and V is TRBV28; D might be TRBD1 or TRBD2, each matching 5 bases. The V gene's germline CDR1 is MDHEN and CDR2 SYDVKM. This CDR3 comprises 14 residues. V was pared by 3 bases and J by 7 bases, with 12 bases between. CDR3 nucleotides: TGTGCCAGCAGTTTCGAGGGGCATGGCGGGGAGCTGTTTTTT. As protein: CASSFEGHGGELFF.

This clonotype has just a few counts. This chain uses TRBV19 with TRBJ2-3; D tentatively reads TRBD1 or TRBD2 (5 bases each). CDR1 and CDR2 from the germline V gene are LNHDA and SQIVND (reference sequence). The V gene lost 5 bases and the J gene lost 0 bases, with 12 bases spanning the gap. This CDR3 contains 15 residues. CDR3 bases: TGTGCCAGTAGTGGGACGGCGACTAGCACAGATACGCAGTATTTT. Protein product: CASSGTATSTDTQYF.

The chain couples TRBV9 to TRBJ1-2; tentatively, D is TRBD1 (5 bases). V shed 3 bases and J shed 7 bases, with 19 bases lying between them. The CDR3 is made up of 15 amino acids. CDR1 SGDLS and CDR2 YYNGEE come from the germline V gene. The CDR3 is CASSALGEGLSGYTF. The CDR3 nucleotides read TGTGCCAGCAGCGCACTAGGGGAAGGCTTAAGTGGCTACACCTTC.

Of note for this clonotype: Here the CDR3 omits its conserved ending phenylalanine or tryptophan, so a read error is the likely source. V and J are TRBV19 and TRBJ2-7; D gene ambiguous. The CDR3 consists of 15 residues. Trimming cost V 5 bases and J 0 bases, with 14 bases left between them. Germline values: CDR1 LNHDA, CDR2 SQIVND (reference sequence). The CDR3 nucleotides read TGTGCCAGTAGTCCTACCCCGTCCCACTCCTACGAGCAGTACCTC. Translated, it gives CASSPTPSHSYEQYL.

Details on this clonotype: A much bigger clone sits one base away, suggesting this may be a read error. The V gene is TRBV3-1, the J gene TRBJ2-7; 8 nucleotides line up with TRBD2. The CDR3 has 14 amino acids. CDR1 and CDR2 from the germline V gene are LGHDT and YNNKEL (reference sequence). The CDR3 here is CASIQTGGFYEQYF. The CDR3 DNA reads TGTGCCAGCATCCAAACGGGGGGGTTCTACGAGCAGTACTTC.

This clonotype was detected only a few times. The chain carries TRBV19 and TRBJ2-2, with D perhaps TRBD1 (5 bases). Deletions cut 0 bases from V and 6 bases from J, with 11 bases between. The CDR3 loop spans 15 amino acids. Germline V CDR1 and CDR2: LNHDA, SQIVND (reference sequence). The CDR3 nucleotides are TGTGCCAGTAGTATAGATCCAGGGTCGGCCGGGGAGCTGTTTTTT. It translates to CASSIDPGSAGELFF.